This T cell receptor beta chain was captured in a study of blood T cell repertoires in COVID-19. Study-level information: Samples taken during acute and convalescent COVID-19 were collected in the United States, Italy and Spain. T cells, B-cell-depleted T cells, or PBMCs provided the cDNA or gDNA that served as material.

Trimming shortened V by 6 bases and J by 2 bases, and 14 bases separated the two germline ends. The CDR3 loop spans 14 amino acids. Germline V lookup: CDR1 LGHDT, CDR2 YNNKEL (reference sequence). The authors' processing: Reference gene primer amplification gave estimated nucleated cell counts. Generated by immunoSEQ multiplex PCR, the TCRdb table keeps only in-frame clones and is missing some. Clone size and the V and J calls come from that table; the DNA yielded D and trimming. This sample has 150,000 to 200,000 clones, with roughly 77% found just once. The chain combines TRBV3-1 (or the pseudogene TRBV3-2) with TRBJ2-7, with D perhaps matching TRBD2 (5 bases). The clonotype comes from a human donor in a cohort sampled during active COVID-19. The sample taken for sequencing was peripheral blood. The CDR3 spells CASSPKRITYEQYF. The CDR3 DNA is TGTGCCAGCAGTCCCAAGCGGATCACCTACGAGCAGTACTTC.